The clone carrying this TCR beta chain showed up just a few times. The antigen is unknown. The record originates from a study of response to subunit inactivated influenza vaccine. Study findings and constraints: The authors put forward the suggestion that each seasonal influenza vaccination may bring in only a limited number of new T cells.

Germline CDR1 and CDR2: ENHRY and SYGVKD. The V and J ends lost 10 bases and 5 bases, in that order; junction bases with no gene match: 7. CDR3 length: 12 residues. TCRdb reprocessed the RT-PCR reads via MiXCR and lists one record per CDR3 protein. The sample has over 400,000 distinct CDR3 sequences; roughly 9.8% are singletons. This receptor was identified in a middle-aged man who received an inactivated influenza vaccine. The specimen was PBMCs from blood, collected 45 days after vaccination. The chain carries TRBV10-3 and TRBJ1-2, with 7 bases that match TRBD1. The CDR3 DNA follows: TGTGCCACGTCATCAGGGGGATATGGCTACACCTTC. Encoded protein: CATSSGGYGYTF.